This T cell receptor beta chain stems from a study of T-cell memory formation after mild COVID-19. The germline V and J ends were trimmed by 0 bases and 3 bases, with 7 bases remaining between them. Germline V CDR1 and CDR2: SGHRS, YFSETQ. This CDR3 has 13 residues. Notes on the study in general: Several responding clones turned up in pre-infection memory, indicating that cross-reactive memory may have taken part. The second-wave clones peaking on day 37 were not confirmed as SARS-CoV-2-specific.

Each CDR3 protein is one row after TCRdb ran MiXCR on the 5' RACE reads. The sample shows fewer than 350,000 distinct CDR3 sequences, around a sixth of them seen only once. Concerning this clonotype: Its antigen is not identified.

The origin of this receptor is a young man who had mild COVID-19 (a few samples of this study predate the infection). Cell type and time point are not known. Material: PBMCs or a T cell subset sorted from them (not recorded which). The chain combines TRBV5-1 with TRBJ2-7; tentative D call: TRBD2 (6 bases). The CDR3 sequence is CASSLVGGYEQYF. CDR3 nucleotide sequence: TGCGCCAGCAGCTTGGTGGGAGGCTACGAGCAGTACTTC.